The entry below gives a single T cell receptor beta chain sequence along with its context. The data derive from a study of blood T cell repertoires in COVID-19. The CDR3 extends over 16 amino acids. In germline, CDR1 is KGHDR, CDR2 SFDVKD. V lost 1 base, J lost 5 bases, and 7 bases stayed unmatched. Produced via immunoSEQ multiplex PCR; TCRdb's table is partial and in-frame only. The table shows approximately 54,000 clones, with around 84% occurring only once. This chain joins TRBV24-1 and TRBJ2-1, with 7 bases fitting TRBD1. The clonotype was recovered from an elderly man with active COVID-19. Source material: peripheral blood. The CDR3 bases are TGTGCCACCAGTGATTTAAAGGGGACAGTAGACAATGAGCAGTTCTTC. Protein product: CATSDLKGTVDNEQFF.